One sample yielded the 15 T cell receptor beta chains listed below, sequenced in a study of a mutant IDH1 vaccine in newly diagnosed glioma (dated by TCRdb to the early 2020s). The protocol used for the library was the immunoSEQ multiplex PCR assay. In TCRdb, the immuneACCESS table is reduced to in-frame sequences with V and J assigned. These tables do not hold every clone; where another copy was compared, an unresolved V gene accounts for under half, and the others remain unexplained. For this sample the table gives about 60,000 clones, of which approximately 84% were detected only once. The top ten clonotypes cover about 9.4% of the sample. Antigens of these TCRs are unknown. Taken with the paper, the label for time point translates to: week 11, during vaccination. A 20-mer mutant IDH1 peptide at 300 micrograms in Montanide made up each vaccine dose, which was injected subcutaneously together with topical imiquimod.

This material consisted of PBMCs, taken from a glioma patient whose treatment included an IDH1 peptide vaccine. The receptors stem from a woman in her 50s with glioma.

The chain recombines TRBV19 with TRBJ1-1, with a possible D match to TRBD1 (5 bases). Germline CDR1 and CDR2: LNHDA and SQIVND (reference sequence). The CDR3 contains 13 residues. The V end was cut by 10 bases, the J end by 5 bases, with 17 bases between. CDR3 sequence (DNA): TGTGCCACCTCGACAGCGCTAAGTACTGAAGCTTTCTTT. Its translation is CATSTALSTEAFF.

This clone turned up a few times. The genes are TRBV25-1 and TRBJ1-6, with a tentative D call TRBD1 (5 bases). Germline assignment: CDR1 MGHDK and CDR2 SYGVNS. The V end was cut by 3 bases, the J end by 5 bases, with 11 bases between. The CDR3 extends over 15 amino acids. The CDR3 reads CASSDGDRNNSPLHF. The CDR3 DNA sequence: TGTGCCAGCAGTGACGGCGACAGAAATAATTCACCCCTCCACTTT.

The J gene is TRBJ1-4, the V gene TRBV28; the match to TRBD1 covers 7 bases. Germline CDR1 MDHEN, CDR2 SYDVKM. The CDR3 covers 14 residues. Germline trimming cut 5 bases from V and 5 bases from J; bases unmatched to any gene: 5. The DNA for the CDR3 is TGTGCCAGCAGTGGTCCGGGACAGAATGAAAAACTGTTTTTT. Translated, it gives CASSGPGQNEKLFF.

This rearrangement joins TRBV6-4 to TRBJ2-6; the D gene is possibly TRBD1 (5 bases). Germline V gene lookup returns CDR1 MRHNA and CDR2 SNTAGT. The CDR3 is made up of 14 amino acids. V lost 4 bases and J 2 bases, leaving 6 bases between the germline ends. CDR3 in DNA: TGTGCCAGCAGTGCAGGGCCTGGGGCCAACGTCCTGACTTTC. Encoded protein: CASSAGPGANVLTF.

This chain uses TRBV19 with TRBJ2-3; 7 nucleotides align to TRBD2. The CDR3 length is 13 residues. Germline CDR1 and CDR2: LNHDA and SQIVND (reference sequence). The ends lost 2 bases at V and 6 bases at J; junction bases unmatched: 2. The CDR3, as DNA: TGTGCCAGTAGTATAATCGGGGGGGATACGCAGTATTTT. Translated, it gives CASSIIGGDTQYF.

V usage is TRBV5-1 and J usage is TRBJ1-1; D not certain. Trimming pared 0 bases from V and 3 bases from J, leaving 12 bases between. Per germline, CDR1 SGHRS and CDR2 YFSETQ. The CDR3 is made up of 15 amino acids. CDR3 protein: CASSLGGLPDTEAFF. CDR3 coding DNA: TGCGCCAGCAGCTTGGGCGGACTACCTGACACTGAAGCTTTCTTT.

The genes are TRBV15 and TRBJ1-1, with D maybe TRBD1 (6 bases). Trimming pared 5 bases from V and 5 bases from J, leaving 15 bases between. The CDR3 totals 14 residues. Germline CDR1 reads LNHNV; CDR2 reads YYDKDF (reference sequence). Here the CDR3 reads CATSLDPQGTEAFF. CDR3 DNA sequence: TGTGCCACCAGCCTTGACCCACAGGGTACTGAAGCTTTCTTT.

The J gene is TRBJ2-7, the V gene TRBV19; D tentatively reads TRBD1 or TRBD2 (5 bases each). The CDR3 length is 14 residues. The V end was cut by 6 bases, the J end by 2 bases, with 14 bases between. From germline, CDR1 is LNHDA and CDR2 SQIVND (reference sequence). CDR3 coding DNA: TGTGCCAGTAGCCCTATGGGGGTGGCCTACGAGCAGTACTTC. The encoded protein is CASSPMGVAYEQYF.

The CDR3 DNA follows: TGTGCCAGCAGCCCAGACGGGGGTGGATCCTACGAGCAGTACTTC. Its protein product is CASSPDGGGSYEQYF. The chain employs TRBV6-5 and TRBJ2-7, with D possibly being TRBD2 (6 bases). The V end lost 6 bases, the J end lost 1 base, and 16 bases lay between the germline ends. CDR3 size: 15 residues. Looked up from germline, CDR1 is MNHEY and CDR2 is SVGAGI.

The genes are TRBV29-1 and TRBJ2-7, with D possibly matching TRBD1 (6 bases). The CDR3 is made up of 13 amino acids. Germline assignment: CDR1 SQVTM and CDR2 ANQGSEA. Trimming shortened V by 3 bases and J by 1 base, and 10 bases separated the two germline ends. The chain's CDR3 is CSVDLDRSYEQYF. DNA of the CDR3: TGCAGCGTTGATCTGGACAGATCCTACGAGCAGTACTTC.

The chain couples TRBV18 to TRBJ2-7; D remains ambiguous. This CDR3 has 12 amino acids. Germline V CDR1 and CDR2: KGHSH, LQKENI. V was shortened by 5 bases and J by 5 bases, with 10 bases between the two germline ends. For the CDR3, the DNA is TGTGCCAGCTCAGTGATGGGCCACGAGCAGTACTTC. Encoded protein: CASSVMGHEQYF. Together with reference TRBV18 and TRBJ2-7, the CDR3 gives the full variable domain: NAGVMQNPRHLVRRRGQEARLRCSPMKGHSHVYWYRQLPEEGLKFMVYLQKENIIDESGMPKERFSAEFPKEGPSILRIQQVVRGDSAAYFCASSVMGHEQYFGPGTRLTVT.

The chain recombines TRBV6-5 with TRBJ2-3; D may be TRBD2 (5 bases). Germline V gives CDR1 MNHEY, CDR2 SVGAGI. The CDR3 is made up of 15 amino acids. Trimming pared 4 bases from V and 2 bases from J, leaving 13 bases between. CDR3 sequence: CASSSLGLLTDTQYF. CDR3 nucleotide sequence: TGTGCCAGCAGTTCTCTAGGACTCCTCACAGATACGCAGTATTTT.

The genes are TRBV19 and TRBJ1-5; D not resolved. The V and J ends lost 3 bases and 8 bases respectively, with 20 bases between them. Germline V CDR1 and CDR2: LNHDA, SQIVND (reference sequence). CDR3 length equals 16 residues. CDR3 in DNA: TGTGCCAGTAGTATTACGTTAGGAAGGGTTTATGAGCCCCAGCATTTT. Its translation is CASSITLGRVYEPQHF.

The chain employs TRBV7-2 and TRBJ2-3; D ambiguous. V was trimmed by 1 base and J by 6 bases, leaving 11 bases between them. From germline, CDR1 is SGHTA and CDR2 FQGNSA. The CDR3 is 14 residues long. This CDR3 is CASSLDRYSDTQYF. The CDR3 nucleotides read TGTGCCAGCAGCTTAGACCGGTATTCGGATACGCAGTATTTT. The whole variable domain, remainder taken from reference TRBV7-2 and TRBJ2-3, is GAGVSQSPSNKVTEKGKDVELRCDPISGHTALYWYRQSLGQGLEFLIYFQGNSAPDKSGLPSDRFSAERTGGSVSTLTIQRTQQEDSAVYLCASSLDRYSDTQYFGPGTRLTVL.

About this clone itself: Other DNA sequences in this sample translate to the same CDR3. The chain links TRBV5-1 to TRBJ1-1, with no clear D. The length of the CDR3 is 13 residues. Per germline, CDR1 SGHRS and CDR2 YFSETQ. Trimming stripped 2 bases from V and 2 bases from J, with 7 bases between. CDR3 sequence (DNA): TGCGCCAGCAGCTTCTCAGCAAACACTGAAGCTTTCTTT. Its protein product is CASSFSANTEAFF.